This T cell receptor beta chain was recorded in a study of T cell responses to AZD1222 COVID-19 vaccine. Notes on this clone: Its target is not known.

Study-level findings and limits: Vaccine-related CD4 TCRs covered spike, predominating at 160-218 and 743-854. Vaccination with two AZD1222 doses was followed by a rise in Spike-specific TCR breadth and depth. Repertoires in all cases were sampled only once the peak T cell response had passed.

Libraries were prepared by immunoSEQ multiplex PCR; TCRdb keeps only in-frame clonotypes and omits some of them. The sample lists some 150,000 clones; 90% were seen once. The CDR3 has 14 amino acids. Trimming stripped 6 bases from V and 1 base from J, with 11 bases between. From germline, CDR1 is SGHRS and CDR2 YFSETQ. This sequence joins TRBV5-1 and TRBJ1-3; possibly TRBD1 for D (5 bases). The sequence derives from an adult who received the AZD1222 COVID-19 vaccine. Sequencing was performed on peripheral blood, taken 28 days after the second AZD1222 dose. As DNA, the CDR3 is TGCGCCAGCACCCCGGGGGGTTCTGGAAACACCATATATTTT. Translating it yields CASTPGGSGNTIYF.